This entry features one T cell receptor beta chain sequence. The antigen remains unidentified. A J-beta primer mix and a sample-barcoded 5' primer were used in a second PCR of roughly 7 to 12 cycles. MiXCR, applied by TCRdb to the 5' RACE reads, yields one record per CDR3 protein. This sample carries hundreds of thousands of distinct CDR3 sequences, roughly 41% of them seen once, and the ten largest clones take around 32%. The data belong to a study of blood T cells in healthy people across ages. Looking at the study overall: Per every two T cells, about one barcoded beta molecule was captured by template switching.

Donor samples were obtained from healthy Caucasian individuals from Russia, aged about 6 to 100. Overall study results and limits: There was a strong correlation between TCR beta diversity and naive T cell percentage.

This clonotype originated in a man older than 75 in good health. The sequenced sample was blood.

Here the CDR3 DNA reads TGTGCCAGCAGCTTACAGCGGGGGGACGACAATCATGAGCAGTTCTTC. Encoded protein: CASSLQRGDDNHEQFF. The V gene is TRBV7-9, the J gene TRBJ2-1, with 9 bases identical to TRBD2. CDR3 length: 16 amino acids. The junction had 10 bases not matched to a gene; V was cut back by 2 bases and J by 8 bases. In germline, CDR1 is SEHNR, CDR2 FQNEAQ (reference sequence). Complete variable domain (other parts from reference TRBV7-9 and TRBJ2-1): DTGVSQNPRHKITKRGQNVTFRCDPISEHNRLYWYRQTLGQGPEFLTYFQNEAQLEKSRLLSDRFSAERPKGSFSTLEIQRTEQGDSAMYLCASSLQRGDDNHEQFFGPGTRLTVL.